Listed below are T cell receptor beta chains from one sample, sequenced in a study of blood T cell repertoires in COVID-19. Assay used: immunoSEQ multiplex PCR; TCRdb lists only in-frame clones, some missing. Altogether 150,000 to 200,000 clones are present, 80% being singletons, with the ten largest covering 5.5% to 8.5%. Sequencing input: peripheral blood. Receptor source: a man aged 55 to 70 with acute or convalescent COVID-19. CDR3s include the opening cysteine and the closing phenylalanine or tryptophan. Each record gives: clone size, D gene, J gene, V gene, CDR3 protein, CDR3 DNA. A D gene is named only where the DNA matches it firmly. Not all rows give a size; the values are once, few, many and, for expanded clones, a class.

NA | TRBD1 | TRBJ1-3 | TRBV25-1 | CASRPSGGSGNTIYF | TGTGCCAGCAGGCCCTCAGGGGGCTCTGGAAACACCATATATTTT
NA | NA | TRBJ1-3 | TRBV6-5 | CASSSGVSGNTIYF | TGTGCCAGCAGCTCGGGTGTCTCTGGAAACACCATATATTTT
NA | TRBD1 | TRBJ1-2 | TRBV2 | CASSQIGQGGSGYTF | TGTGCCAGCAGCCAGATAGGACAGGGGGGCTCTGGCTACACCTTC
NA | TRBD2 | TRBJ2-5 | TRBV6-5 | CASSFAGGLGETQYF | TGTGCCAGCAGTTTCGCGGGAGGTTTGGGAGAGACCCAGTACTTC
NA | TRBD2 | TRBJ2-1 | TRBV19 | CASSKSRSGSIYEQFF | TGTGCCAGTAGTAAAAGTCGTAGCGGGAGTATCTATGAGCAGTTCTTC
NA | TRBD2 | TRBJ2-3 | TRBV15 | CATSRRGLAESTDTQYF | TGTGCCACCAGCAGACGTGGACTAGCGGAAAGCACAGATACGCAGTATTTT
NA | NA | TRBJ2-7 | TRBV6-6 | CASSYSNPAFLDEQYF | TGTGCCAGCAGTTACTCGAATCCAGCGTTTCTAGACGAGCAGTACTTC
NA | NA | TRBJ1-1 | TRBV4-1 | CASSQDRPVGGTGGIGAEAFF | TGCGCCAGCAGCCAAGATCGCCCCGTGGGGGGGACCGGGGGGATTGGGGCTGAAGCTTTCTTT
NA | NA | TRBJ2-2 | TRBV5-1 | CASSLTGSGELFF | TGCGCCAGCAGCTTAACAGGGTCCGGGGAGCTGTTTTTT
few | NA | TRBJ1-3 | TRBV6-5 | CASRRGGDTGNTIYF | TGTGCCAGCAGACGCGGGGGGGACACTGGAAACACCATATATTTT
NA | TRBD2 | TRBJ2-1 | TRBV10-3 | CAIRLTSGAYNEQFF | TGTGCCATCAGATTGACTAGCGGCGCCTACAATGAGCAGTTCTTC
NA | TRBD2 | TRBJ2-3 | TRBV27 | CASSPSGRTDTQYF | TGTGCCAGCAGTCCTAGCGGGAGAACAGATACGCAGTATTTT
NA | TRBD2 | TRBJ2-7 | TRBV11-2 | CASSLDGLAGAGSGQYF | TGTGCCAGCAGCTTAGATGGTCTAGCGGGAGCTGGGTCCGGGCAGTACTTC
NA | TRBD2 | TRBJ2-1 | TRBV7-3 | CASSTSGTSGRAPGEQFF | TGTGCCAGCAGCACTTCCGGGACTAGCGGGAGGGCCCCGGGGGAGCAGTTCTTC
NA | TRBD2 | TRBJ2-7 | TRBV6-5 | CASSYSRSGKGEQYF | TGTGCCAGCAGTTACTCGCGTAGCGGGAAGGGCGAGCAGTACTTC
NA | TRBD1 | TRBJ1-5 | TRBV6-4 | CASSDGQGHYSNQPQHF | TGTGCCAGCAGCGATGGACAGGGCCACTATAGCAATCAGCCCCAGCATTTT
NA | NA | TRBJ1-4 | TRBV19 | CASSLAATNEKLFF | TGTGCCAGTAGTCTGGCTGCAACTAATGAAAAACTGTTTTTT
NA | NA | TRBJ2-7 | TRBV21-1 | CASSPPCDQTTTYEQYF | TGTGCCAGCAGCCCCCCATGCGACCAGACAACCACCTACGAGCAGTACTTC
NA | NA | TRBJ1-2 | TRBV29-1 | CSVEPGVRGYTF | TGCAGCGTTGAACCCGGGGTTAGGGGCTACACCTTC
NA | TRBD2 | TRBJ2-1 | TRBV5-3 | CARSRRTSGRHNEQFF | TGTGCCAGAAGCCGTCGGACTAGCGGGAGGCACAATGAGCAGTTCTTC
few | NA | TRBJ1-4 | TRBV10-3 | CAISRGKGEKLFF | TGTGCCATCAGTAGGGGTAAAGGGGAAAAACTGTTTTTT
NA | TRBD1 | TRBJ1-1 | TRBV6-2/TRBV6-3 | CASSYRQGWTEAFF | TGTGCCAGCAGTTACCGACAGGGGTGGACTGAAGCTTTCTTT
NA | NA | TRBJ1-3 | TRBV5-1 | CASSLAQGSGNTIYF | TGCGCCAGCAGCTTGGCCCAGGGGTCTGGAAACACCATATATTTT
NA | TRBD2 | TRBJ2-1 | TRBV5-1 | CASSLVGGLAHNEQFF | TGCGCCAGCAGCTTGGTTGGCGGACTAGCGCACAATGAGCAGTTCTTC
NA | NA | TRBJ1-2 | TRBV2 | CASSREYGYTF | TGTGCCAGCAGTAGAGAGTATGGCTACACCTTC
NA | TRBD1 | TRBJ1-5 | TRBV3-1/TRBV3-2 | CASSQQDRGYNQPQHF | TGTGCCAGCAGCCAACAAGACAGGGGCTACAATCAGCCCCAGCATTTT
once | NA | TRBJ2-7 | TRBV5-1 | CASSLSRGSYEQYF | TGCGCCAGCAGCTTGAGTCGGGGCTCCTACGAGCAGTACTTC
NA | NA | TRBJ1-6 | TRBV6-6 | CASSYPTGGVNSPLHF | TGTGCCAGCAGTTACCCGACAGGTGGAGTGAATTCACCCCTCCACTTT